This entry lists 23 T cell receptor beta chains sequenced from one sample in a study of regulatory T cells in long-lasting Graves disease. The sample's time point: persistent/refractory GD, antithyroid drugs over 5 years with positive TRAb. After RNA was extracted from PBMCs, the TCR library was made from it. Building the TCR beta libraries relied on iRepertoire HTBI primers, and CDR3 regions underwent Arm-PCR. MiXCR, run by TCRdb on the multiplex PCR reads, gives a single entry per CDR3 protein. The sample contains roughly 300,000 distinct CDR3 sequences, roughly a fifth of which appear only once. Sample: peripheral blood mononuclear cells (PBMCs), taken when the disease was refractory, from a patient treated with antithyroid drugs. These receptors came from a female donor with Graves disease.

This clonotype was seen only a few times. V gene TRBV12-3 or TRBV12-4 combines with J gene TRBJ1-1; D is undetermined. The CDR3 has 13 amino acids. The V gene lost 6 bases and the J gene lost 1 base, with 9 bases spanning the gap. CDR3 DNA: TGTGCCAGCAGGTTAAGCAAGAACACTGAAGCTTTCTTT. Its protein is CASRLSKNTEAFF.

This clonotype was counted at least ten times. The rearrangement links TRBV28 to TRBJ1-2, with D unresolved. The V gene's germline CDR1 is MDHEN and CDR2 SYDVKM. This CDR3 spans 10 amino acids. V dropped 4 bases and J dropped 7 bases, with 4 bases sitting between them. CDR3 coding DNA: TGTGCCAGCAGTTCGTCTGGCTACACCTTC. This codes for CASSSSGYTF.

This clonotype was seen repeatedly, ten times or more. V usage is TRBV28 and J usage is TRBJ2-4; 7 bases are shared with TRBD2. Germline assignment: CDR1 MDHEN and CDR2 SYDVKM. The V segment lost 4 bases and the J segment 6 bases; nucleotides outside the gene matches: 6. The CDR3 totals 14 residues. This CDR3 is CASSSRGTTNIQYF. CDR3 DNA sequence: TGTGCCAGCAGTTCGCGTGGGACTACAAACATTCAGTACTTC.

This chain uses TRBV28 with TRBJ2-7, with 13 bases aligning to TRBD2. Germline V CDR1 and CDR2: MDHEN, SYDVKM. This CDR3 has 17 amino acids. V trimming: 0 bases; J trimming: 4 bases; junction bases outside the gene matches: 6. CDR3 nucleotides: TGTGCCAGCAGTTTATGGACTGGGACTAGCGGGAAGTACGAGCAGTACTTC. Its translation is CASSLWTGTSGKYEQYF.

This clonotype was observed at least ten times. The chain uses TRBV3-1 and TRBJ2-2; no clear D. This CDR3 comprises 13 residues. The V gene lost 1 base and the J gene lost 8 bases, with 8 bases spanning the gap. Germline V gene data show CDR1 as LGHDT and CDR2 as YNNKEL (reference sequence). The CDR3: CASSQGLAGELFF. CDR3 sequence (DNA): TGTGCCAGCAGCCAAGGGTTGGCGGGGGAGCTGTTTTTT.

This clonotype showed up many times. The CDR3 loop is CATKTGEETQYF. Written as DNA, the CDR3 is TGTGCCACCAAGACAGGGGAAGAGACCCAGTACTTC. This sequence joins TRBV10-3 and TRBJ2-5; 8 bases agree with TRBD1. This CDR3 contains 12 residues. Germline V CDR1 and CDR2: ENHRY, SYGVKD. V was pared by 10 bases and J by 3 bases, with 4 bases of the junction left unmatched.

This clonotype was detected only a few times. The chain has TRBV20-1 and TRBJ2-2; 7 bases are a match to TRBD1. Looked up from germline, CDR1 is DFQATT and CDR2 is SNEGSKA (reference sequence). The CDR3 sequence is 14 residues long. Trimming removed 5 bases from V and 2 bases from J; junction bases left unmatched: 5. DNA for the CDR3: TGCAGTGCTCAGGGGGTATCAAACACCGGGGAGCTGTTTTTT. Translation: CSAQGVSNTGELFF.

This clonotype was detected a few times. This chain uses TRBV7-9 with TRBJ1-6; D remains unclear. V was pared by 5 bases and J by 3 bases, with 11 bases between. The CDR3 covers 15 residues. Per the germline V gene, CDR1 is SEHNR and CDR2 is FQNEAQ (reference sequence). The CDR3 bases are TGTGCCAGCAGCCACGGACCCTTCTATAATTCACCCCTCCACTTT. It translates to CASSHGPFYNSPLHF.

Points on this clonotype: A much larger clone differs by one base, so this may be a read error. The chain carries TRBV15 and TRBJ1-2; D remains unclear. The CDR3 runs 15 residues. V was cut by 1 base and J by 8 bases, with 17 bases left in between. CDR1 is LNHNV and CDR2 is YYDKDF in the germline V gene (reference sequence). Written as DNA, the CDR3 is TGTGCCACCAGCAGAGGTTCCGGGAGTCGTGACGGCTACACCTTC. This translates into CATSRGSGSRDGYTF. The full variable domain, with the rest looked up from reference TRBV15 and TRBJ1-2, is DAMVIQNPRYQVTQFGKPVTLSCSQTLNHNVMYWYQQKSSQAPKLLFHYYDKDFNNEADTPDNFQSRRPNTSFCFLDIRSPGLGDTAMYLCATSRGSGSRDGYTFGSGTRLTVV.

This clonotype was recorded a few times. The chain couples TRBV7-9 to TRBJ2-7; no firm D call. The V and J ends lost 4 bases and 3 bases respectively, with 10 bases between them. The CDR3 sequence is 13 residues long. Per germline, CDR1 SEHNR and CDR2 FQNEAQ (reference sequence). For the CDR3, the DNA is TGTGCCAGCAGCTACCAAGGGTTCTACGAGCAGTACTTC. Translated, it gives CASSYQGFYEQYF.

The chain has TRBV5-1 and TRBJ1-2, with a weak D call TRBD1 (5 bases). This CDR3 comprises 13 residues. The V end lost 4 bases, the J end lost 3 bases, and 10 bases lay between the germline ends. CDR1 and CDR2 from the germline V gene are SGHRS and YFSETQ. In DNA form, the CDR3 reads TGCGCCAGCAGCCGGGACGGCGACTATGGCTACACCTTC. Translating gives CASSRDGDYGYTF.

This clonotype appeared many times. CDR3 protein: CSAGLAGGRQETQYF. In DNA form, the CDR3 reads TGCAGTGCTGGACTAGCGGGAGGGCGCCAAGAGACCCAGTACTTC. This rearrangement joins TRBV20-1 to TRBJ2-5; 15 positions agree with TRBD2. The germline V gene has CDR1 DFQATT and CDR2 SNEGSKA (reference sequence). J lost 1 base, V lost 5 bases, and 2 bases had no gene match. The CDR3 loop spans 15 amino acids.

This chain joins TRBV7-2 and TRBJ2-1; 9 bases are a match to TRBD2. Per the germline V gene, CDR1 is SGHTA and CDR2 is FQGNSA. The ends lost 3 bases at V and 5 bases at J; junction bases unmatched: 5. CDR3 length: 15 residues. The CDR3: CASSFGSGSNNEQFF. CDR3 in DNA: TGTGCCAGCAGCTTCGGTAGCGGGAGTAACAATGAGCAGTTCTTC.

This clonotype showed up many times. The chain combines TRBV3-1 with TRBJ1-6; no definite D call. Trimming pared 1 base from V and 13 bases from J, leaving 8 bases between. CDR1 and CDR2 (germline): LGHDT, YNNKEL (reference sequence). The CDR3 is 12 amino acids. The CDR3 DNA reads as TGTGCCAGCAGCCAAGGCTTAGCCCCCCTCCACTTT. Its translation: CASSQGLAPLHF.

This clonotype was recorded at least ten times. At one of its ends the junction is not consistent with the germline gene, which may arise from a read error. This chain uses TRBV2 with TRBJ1-2; perhaps TRBD1 as D (6 bases). CDR3 length: 11 residues. Germline CDR1 SNHLY, CDR2 FYNNEI. CDR3 protein: CASSDFSGDIF. DNA of the CDR3: TGTGCCAGCAGTGATTTTTCAGGGGACATCTTC.

The chain has TRBV11-2 and TRBJ2-4, with D unresolved. This CDR3 region has 15 residues. V dropped 0 bases and J dropped 9 bases, with 15 bases sitting between them. In germline, CDR1 is SGHAT, CDR2 FQNNGV. The CDR3 sequence is CASSLDIPGLGIQYF. The CDR3 coding sequence is TGTGCCAGCAGCTTAGACATCCCCGGTTTAGGCATTCAGTACTTC.

There are a few counts of this clonotype. This chain links TRBV29-1 with TRBJ2-7; TRBD1 matches 8 bases. CDR1 is SQVTM, CDR2 ANQGSEA, per germline. The CDR3 extends over 13 amino acids. After removal of 7 bases from V and 6 bases from J, the junction contained 11 bases not matched to a gene. The CDR3 protein is CSALRDRGGEQYF. The CDR3 bases are TGCAGCGCCCTCCGAGACAGGGGCGGCGAGCAGTACTTC.

This clonotype was seen a handful of times. This chain joins TRBV15 and TRBJ1-4; 7 bases fit TRBD1. J gave up 8 bases and V 0 bases, and 18 bases lay outside the gene matches. Per germline, CDR1 LNHNV and CDR2 YYDKDF (reference sequence). The CDR3 is made up of 19 amino acids. CDR3 bases: TGTGCCACCAGCAGAGAACCTAAAAAAAACAGGGGAGGATGGGAAAAACTGTTTTTT. Translating it yields CATSREPKKNRGGWEKLFF.

This clonotype was recorded at least ten times. The chain employs TRBV28 and TRBJ2-7; no reliable D call. Germline V gives CDR1 MDHEN, CDR2 SYDVKM. The V and J ends lost 6 bases and 2 bases respectively, with 11 bases between them. The CDR3 consists of 13 residues. The CDR3 protein is CASSARNAYEQYF. CDR3 nucleotide sequence: TGTGCCAGCAGCGCACGGAACGCCTACGAGCAGTACTTC.

This clonotype was detected many times. The chain employs TRBV6-2 or TRBV6-3 and TRBJ2-7; D remains unclear. V gave up 2 bases and J gave up 7 bases, with 9 bases separating them. Germline V gene lookup returns CDR1 MNHEY and CDR2 SVGEGT. This CDR3 has 12 residues. The CDR3 DNA reads TGTGCCAGCAGTTACAACACGCGGGAGCAGTACTTC. Translating it yields CASSYNTREQYF.

V gene TRBV9 combines with J gene TRBJ1-2; TRBD1 is a possible D gene (5 bases). V was clipped by 5 bases and J by 8 bases, with 13 bases between them. The CDR3 is made up of 12 amino acids. Germline assignment: CDR1 SGDLS and CDR2 YYNGEE. The CDR3 DNA is TGTGCCAGCAGTGAAAGGGGATCCGGCTACACCTTC. Its protein is CASSERGSGYTF. The full variable domain, its missing parts supplied by reference TRBV9 and TRBJ1-2, is DSGVTQTPKHLITATGQRVTLRCSPRSGDLSVYWYQQSLDQGLQFLIQYYNGEERAKGNILERFSAQQFPDLHSELNLSSLELGDSALYFCASSERGSGYTFGSGTRLTVV.

This clonotype was seen repeatedly, ten times or more. This chain connects TRBV11-3 to TRBJ2-2, with D possibly called TRBD1 or TRBD2 (6 bases each). The CDR3 extends over 14 amino acids. Germline V gives CDR1 SGHNT, CDR2 YENEEA. V dropped 1 base and J dropped 6 bases, with 9 bases sitting between them. CDR3 coding DNA: TGTGCCAGCAGCTTAGCGAGGGGGGCCGGGGAGCTGTTTTTT. Its translation is CASSLARGAGELFF. Full variable domain (remainder filled in from reference TRBV11-3 and TRBJ2-2): EAGVVQSPRYKIIEKKQPVAFWCNPISGHNTLYWYLQNLGQGPELLIRYENEEAVDDSQLPKDRFSAERLKGVDSTLKIQPAELGDSAVYLCASSLARGAGELFFGEGSRLTVL.

Here the CDR3 reads CASSEIQGRINQPQHF. CDR3 in DNA: TGTGCCAGCAGCGAGATACAGGGACGGATCAATCAGCCCCAGCATTTT. The chain employs TRBV9 and TRBJ1-5, with D tentatively TRBD1 (6 bases). V lost 3 bases, J lost 3 bases, and 16 bases lay in between. The CDR3 extends over 16 amino acids. Germline V CDR1 and CDR2: SGDLS, YYNGEE.